Below, 10 T cell receptor beta chains from the same sample are listed, as sequenced in a study of cytomegalovirus exposure and HLA in healthy donors. Primers included in the PCR were 60 Vbeta and 13 Jbeta primers. TCRdb's copy holds only in-frame clones and misses some; the assay was immunoSEQ multiplex PCR. This table holds more than 200,000 clones, about 75% found once. The sequenced sample was PBMCs. These TCRs come from a man between 18 and 35 years old in good health and CMV-seronegative.

This clone was recorded once. The chain employs TRBV9 and TRBJ1-5; D remains unclear. Per the germline V gene, CDR1 is SGDLS and CDR2 is YYNGEE. Trimming stripped 0 bases from V and 2 bases from J, with 9 bases between. This CDR3 comprises 15 residues. CDR3 in DNA: TGTGCCAGCAGCGTAGGCCAGGAAGGCAATCAGCCCCAGCATTTT. Translating gives CASSVGQEGNQPQHF.

This sequence joins TRBV5-1 and TRBJ2-1; 8 nucleotides align to TRBD2. The CDR3 spans 13 residues. Germline V CDR1 and CDR2: SGHRS, YFSETQ. With V trimmed by 4 bases and J by 13 bases, 10 bases remained unmatched. The CDR3 DNA reads TGCGCCAGCAGCCTGGGGGGAGCGGGGGAACAGTTCTTC. It encodes CASSLGGAGEQFF.

The chain is built from TRBV27 and TRBJ2-7; D possibly corresponds to TRBD2 (6 bases). V lost 2 bases and J 6 bases, leaving 17 bases between the germline ends. The length of the CDR3 is 15 residues. Germline lookup yields CDR1 MNHEY and CDR2 SMNVEV (reference sequence). The CDR3 DNA is TGTGCCAGCAGTTTAGGGACTGACTCGGAGGGCGAGCAGTACTTC. This encodes CASSLGTDSEGEQYF.

The chain employs TRBV7-2 and TRBJ1-3; 9 bases are a match to TRBD1. V was pared by 5 bases and J by 2 bases, with 4 bases of the junction left unmatched. Germline V lookup: CDR1 SGHTA, CDR2 FQGNSA. This CDR3 contains 15 residues. CDR3: CASSPWTGAGNTIYF. As DNA, the CDR3 is TGTGCCAGCAGCCCCTGGACAGGGGCTGGAAACACCATATATTTT.

The chain has TRBV7-9 and TRBJ2-7; 10 bases agree with TRBD1. Germline V gene lookup returns CDR1 SEHNR and CDR2 FQNEAQ (reference sequence). The CDR3 runs to 16 residues. Trimming removed 4 bases from V and 2 bases from J; junction bases left unmatched: 8. For the CDR3, the DNA is TGTGCCAGCAGCTCGACCGGGACAGGGGAAACCTACGAGCAGTACTTC. It translates to CASSSTGTGETYEQYF.

For this clone: The identical CDR3 is also encoded by other nucleotide sequences in the sample. This chain joins TRBV21-1 and TRBJ2-7; the D call TRBD2 from the table was never checked on the DNA. TRBV21-1 is given as a pseudogene. The CDR3 covers 18 residues. The CDR3 here is CASRAGLAGGLSSYEQYF. The CDR3 region has the DNA TGTGCCAGCAGAGCCGGGCTAGCGGGAGGGTTGAGCTCCTACGAGCAGTACTTC.

The V call is TRBV18, the J call TRBJ1-1; 7 bases line up with TRBD1. Trimming took 0 bases from V and 4 from J; bases not matched to a gene: 8. The CDR3 spans 16 residues. Germline CDR1 KGHSH, CDR2 LQKENI. CDR3 amino acids: CASSPPSRQGSTEAFF. CDR3 DNA: TGTGCCAGCTCACCACCGTCCCGACAGGGCAGCACTGAAGCTTTCTTT.

V gene TRBV28 combines with J gene TRBJ2-3, with 8 bases that match TRBD1. Germline V CDR1 and CDR2: MDHEN, SYDVKM. The CDR3 has 15 amino acids. V trimming: 3 bases; J trimming: 6 bases; junction bases outside the gene matches: 8. CDR3 region: CASSFSGGREDTQYF. The CDR3 DNA reads as TGTGCCAGCAGTTTTTCAGGGGGCCGGGAGGATACGCAGTATTTT.

The chain joins TRBV7-9 to TRBJ1-1; TRBD1 agrees at 10 bases. The CDR3 covers 17 residues. From germline, CDR1 is SEHNR and CDR2 FQNEAQ (reference sequence). The ends lost 1 base at V and 7 bases at J; junction bases unmatched: 12. The CDR3 DNA reads TGTGCCAGCAGCTTAGGGAGCGGACAGGGGGTTTCTGATGAAGCTTTCTTT. This gives the protein CASSLGSGQGVSDEAFF. The full variable domain, rest sourced from reference TRBV7-9 and TRBJ1-1, is DTGVSQNPRHKITKRGQNVTFRCDPISEHNRLYWYRQTLGQGPEFLTYFQNEAQLEKSRLLSDRFSAERPKGSFSTLEIQRTEQGDSAMYLCASSLGSGQGVSDEAFFGQGTRLTVV.

This chain links TRBV4-3 with TRBJ1-6; TRBD1 is a possible D gene (6 bases). The V end was cut by 1 base, the J end by 7 bases, with 8 bases between. The V gene's germline CDR1 is LGHNA and CDR2 YSLEER. The CDR3 has 14 residues. The CDR3 sequence: CASSQVTGNSPLHF. The CDR3 nucleotides are TGCGCCAGCAGCCAAGTAACAGGGAATTCACCCCTCCACTTT.